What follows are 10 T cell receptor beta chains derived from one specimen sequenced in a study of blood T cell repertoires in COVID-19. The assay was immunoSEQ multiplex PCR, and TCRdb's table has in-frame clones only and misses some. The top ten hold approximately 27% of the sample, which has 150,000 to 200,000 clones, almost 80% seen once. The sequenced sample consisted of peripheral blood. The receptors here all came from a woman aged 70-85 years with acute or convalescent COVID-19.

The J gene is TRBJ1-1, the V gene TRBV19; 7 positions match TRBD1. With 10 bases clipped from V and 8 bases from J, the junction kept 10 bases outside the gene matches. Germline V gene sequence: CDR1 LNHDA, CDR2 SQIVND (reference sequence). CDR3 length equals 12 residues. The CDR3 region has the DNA TGTGCCACATCGAACTTCAGGGGGGAAGCTTTCTTT. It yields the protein CATSNFRGEAFF. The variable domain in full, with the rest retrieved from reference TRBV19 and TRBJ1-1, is DGGITQSPKYLFRKEGQNVTLSCEQNLNHDAMYWYRQDPGQGLRLIYYSQIVNDFQKGDIAEGYSVSREKKESFPLTVTSAQKNPTAFYLCATSNFRGEAFFGQGTRLTVV.

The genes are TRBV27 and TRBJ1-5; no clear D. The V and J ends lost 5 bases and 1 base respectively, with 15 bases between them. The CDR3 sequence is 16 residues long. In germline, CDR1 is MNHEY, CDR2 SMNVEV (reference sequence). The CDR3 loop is CASSITRSASNQPQHF. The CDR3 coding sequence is TGTGCCAGCAGTATCACCAGGTCCGCAAGCAATCAGCCCCAGCATTTT.

Here the CDR3 reads CASVGETAAQHF. The CDR3 nucleotides read TGTGCCAGTGTCGGGGAAACGGCAGCCCAGCATTTT. The chain is built from TRBV19 and TRBJ1-5; D remains unclear. Trimming stripped 8 bases from V and 11 bases from J, with 16 bases between. The CDR3 has 12 amino acids. From germline, CDR1 is LNHDA and CDR2 SQIVND (reference sequence). The full variable domain, rest sourced from reference TRBV19 and TRBJ1-5, is DGGITQSPKYLFRKEGQNVTLSCEQNLNHDAMYWYRQDPGQGLRLIYYSQIVNDFQKGDIAEGYSVSREKKESFPLTVTSAQKNPTAFYLCASVGETAAQHFGDGTRLSIL.

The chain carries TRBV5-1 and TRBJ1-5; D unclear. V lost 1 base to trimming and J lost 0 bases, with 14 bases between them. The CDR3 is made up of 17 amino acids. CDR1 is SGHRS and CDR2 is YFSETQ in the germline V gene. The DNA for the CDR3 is TGCGCCAGCAGCTTGCCCAGGCGGGCTTATAGCAATCAGCCCCAGCATTTT. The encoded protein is CASSLPRRAYSNQPQHF.

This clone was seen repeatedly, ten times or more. CDR3 sequence: CATSDTTSGSHKTQYF. CDR3 coding DNA: TGTGCCACCAGTGACACGACTAGCGGGAGTCATAAGACCCAGTACTTC. The chain uses TRBV24-1 and TRBJ2-5; 12 nucleotides agree with TRBD2. The J segment lost 6 bases and the V segment lost 4 bases, leaving 8 bases of the junction unmatched. The length of the CDR3 is 16 residues. Germline V gives CDR1 KGHDR, CDR2 SFDVKD.

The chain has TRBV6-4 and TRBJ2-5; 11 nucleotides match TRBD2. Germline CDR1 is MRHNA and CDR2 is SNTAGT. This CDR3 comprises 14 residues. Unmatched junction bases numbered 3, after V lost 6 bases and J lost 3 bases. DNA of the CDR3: TGTGCCAGCAGCTTAGCGGGAGGGAAAGAGACCCAGTACTTC. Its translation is CASSLAGGKETQYF.

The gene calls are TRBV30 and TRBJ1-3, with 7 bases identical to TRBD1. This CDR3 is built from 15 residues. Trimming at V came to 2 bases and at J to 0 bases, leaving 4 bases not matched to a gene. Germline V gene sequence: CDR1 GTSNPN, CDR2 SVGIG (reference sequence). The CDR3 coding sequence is TGTGCCTGGAGTTTAGACAGGGCCTCTGGAAACACCATATATTTT. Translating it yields CAWSLDRASGNTIYF.

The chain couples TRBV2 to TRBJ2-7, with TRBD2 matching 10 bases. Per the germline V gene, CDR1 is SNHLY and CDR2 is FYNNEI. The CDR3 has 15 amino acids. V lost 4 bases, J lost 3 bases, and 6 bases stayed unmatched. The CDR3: CASSARTSGSYEQYF. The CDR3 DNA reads TGTGCCAGCAGTGCCCGGACTAGCGGAAGCTACGAGCAGTACTTC.

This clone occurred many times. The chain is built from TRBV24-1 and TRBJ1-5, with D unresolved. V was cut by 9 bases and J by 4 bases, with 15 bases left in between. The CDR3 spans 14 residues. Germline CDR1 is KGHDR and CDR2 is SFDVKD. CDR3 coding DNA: TGTGCCACCTCGCATCGGCGGGTTAATCAGCCCCAGCATTTT. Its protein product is CATSHRRVNQPQHF.

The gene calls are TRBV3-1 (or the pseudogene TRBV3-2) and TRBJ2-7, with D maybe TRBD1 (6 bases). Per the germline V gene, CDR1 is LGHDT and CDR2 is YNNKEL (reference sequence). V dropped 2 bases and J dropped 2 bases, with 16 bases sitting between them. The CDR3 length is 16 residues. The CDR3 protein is CASSQFSRGVPYEQYF. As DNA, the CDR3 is TGTGCCAGCAGCCAATTCTCCAGGGGAGTCCCCTACGAGCAGTACTTC.